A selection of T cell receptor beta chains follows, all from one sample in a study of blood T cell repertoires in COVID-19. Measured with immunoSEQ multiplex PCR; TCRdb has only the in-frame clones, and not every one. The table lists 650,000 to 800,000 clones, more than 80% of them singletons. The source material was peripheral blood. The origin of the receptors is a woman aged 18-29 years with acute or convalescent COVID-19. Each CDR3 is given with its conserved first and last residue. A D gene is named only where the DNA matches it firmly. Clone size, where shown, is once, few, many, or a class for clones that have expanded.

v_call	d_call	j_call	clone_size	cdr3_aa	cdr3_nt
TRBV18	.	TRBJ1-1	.	CASSLSRDMNTEAFF	TGTGCCAGCTCACTCTCGAGGGACATGAACACTGAAGCTTTCTTT
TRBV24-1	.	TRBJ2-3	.	CATRDRFRDTQYF	TGTGCCACCAGAGACAGGTTCAGGGATACGCAGTATTTT
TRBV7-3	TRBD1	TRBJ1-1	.	CASSPSGQMNTEAFF	TGTGCCAGCAGCCCATCGGGACAGATGAACACTGAAGCTTTCTTT
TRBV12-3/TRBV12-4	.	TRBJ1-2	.	CASRGVSGYTF	TGTGCCAGCAGAGGGGTGTCTGGCTACACCTTC
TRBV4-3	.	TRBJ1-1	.	CASSQRLYSLTEAFF	TGCGCCAGCAGCCAACGTTTGTACAGCCTCACTGAAGCTTTCTTT
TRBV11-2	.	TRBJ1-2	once	CASSLAGTFHYGYTF	TGTGCCAGCAGCTTGGCAGGAACCTTCCACTATGGCTACACCTTC
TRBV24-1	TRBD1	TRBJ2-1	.	CATSDLPRQGSNEQFF	TGTGCCACCAGTGATCTCCCCAGACAGGGAAGCAATGAGCAGTTCTTC
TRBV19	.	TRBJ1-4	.	CASSLRSFFGLTNEKLFF	TGTGCCAGTAGTCTAAGGAGCTTTTTTGGTTTAACTAATGAAAAACTGTTTTTT
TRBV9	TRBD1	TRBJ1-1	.	CASGQGGTEAFF	TGTGCCAGCGGCCAGGGGGGCACTGAAGCTTTCTTT
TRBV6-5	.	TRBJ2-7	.	CASSYSGETEQYF	TGTGCCAGCAGCTACTCGGGAGAAACGGAGCAGTACTTC
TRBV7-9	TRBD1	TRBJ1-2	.	CASSSPRDSPYGYTF	TGTGCCAGCAGCTCGCCCCGGGACAGTCCCTATGGCTACACCTTC
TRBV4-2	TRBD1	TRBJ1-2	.	CASSRWDRVSGYTF	TGTGCCAGCAGCCGTTGGGACAGGGTTTCTGGCTACACCTTC
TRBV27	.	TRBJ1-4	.	CASKHVPLATNEKLFF	TGTGCCAGCAAGCACGTCCCCTTAGCAACTAATGAAAAACTGTTTTTT
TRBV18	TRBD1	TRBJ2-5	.	CASSPGTGGEETQYF	TGTGCCAGCTCACCAGGGACAGGAGGGGAAGAGACCCAGTACTTC
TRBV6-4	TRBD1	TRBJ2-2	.	CASSDSGQGATGELFF	TGTGCCAGCAGTGACTCGGGGCAGGGGGCGACCGGGGAGCTGTTTTTT
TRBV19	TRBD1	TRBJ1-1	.	CASSPYRGLNTEAFF	TGTGCCAGTAGTCCCTACAGGGGACTGAACACTGAAGCTTTCTTT
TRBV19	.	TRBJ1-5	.	CASSAGSNQPQHF	TGTGCCAGTAGCGCAGGTAGCAATCAGCCCCAGCATTTT
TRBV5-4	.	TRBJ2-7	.	CASSLLPSEGYEQYF	TGTGCCAGCAGCTTGTTACCTAGCGAGGGCTACGAGCAGTACTTC
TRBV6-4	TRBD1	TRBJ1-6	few	CASRASPGQGTSNSPLHF	TGTGCCAGCAGAGCCTCACCGGGACAGGGTACTTCGAATTCACCCCTCCACTTT
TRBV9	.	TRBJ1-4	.	CASSVEGSGATGKLFF	TGTGCCAGCAGCGTAGAGGGGTCAGGGGCTACGGGAAAACTGTTTTTT
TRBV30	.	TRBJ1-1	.	CAWSVREDTEAFF	TGTGCCTGGAGTGTACGAGAGGACACTGAAGCTTTCTTT